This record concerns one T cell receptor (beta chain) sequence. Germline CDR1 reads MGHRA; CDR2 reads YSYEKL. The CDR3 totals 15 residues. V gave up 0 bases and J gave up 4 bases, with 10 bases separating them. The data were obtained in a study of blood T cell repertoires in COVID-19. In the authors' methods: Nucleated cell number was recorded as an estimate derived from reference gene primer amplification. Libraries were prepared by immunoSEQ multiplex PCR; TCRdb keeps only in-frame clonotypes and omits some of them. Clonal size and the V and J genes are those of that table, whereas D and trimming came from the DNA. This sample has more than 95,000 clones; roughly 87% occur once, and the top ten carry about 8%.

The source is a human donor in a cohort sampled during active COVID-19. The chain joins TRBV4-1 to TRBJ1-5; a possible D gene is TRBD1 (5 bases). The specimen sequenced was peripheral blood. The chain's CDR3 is CASSQDGGGNQPQHF. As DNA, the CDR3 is TGCGCCAGCAGCCAAGATGGGGGGGGAAATCAGCCCCAGCATTTT.